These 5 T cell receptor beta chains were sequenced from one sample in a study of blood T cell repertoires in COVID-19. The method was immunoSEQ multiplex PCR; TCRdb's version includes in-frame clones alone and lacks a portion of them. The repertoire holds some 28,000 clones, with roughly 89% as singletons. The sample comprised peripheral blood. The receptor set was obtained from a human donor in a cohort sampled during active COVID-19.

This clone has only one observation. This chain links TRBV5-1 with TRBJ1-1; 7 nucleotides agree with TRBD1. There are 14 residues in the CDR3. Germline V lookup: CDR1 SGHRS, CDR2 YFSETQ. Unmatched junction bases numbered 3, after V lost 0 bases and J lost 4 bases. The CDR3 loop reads CASSLEGAITEAFF. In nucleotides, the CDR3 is TGCGCCAGCAGCTTGGAGGGGGCGATCACTGAAGCTTTCTTT.

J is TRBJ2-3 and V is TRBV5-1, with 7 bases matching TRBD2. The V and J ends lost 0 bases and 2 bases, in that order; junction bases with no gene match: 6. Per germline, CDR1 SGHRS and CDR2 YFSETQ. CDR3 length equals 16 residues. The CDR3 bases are TGCGCCAGCAGCTTGGGTCCGGCGGGAGCCACAGATACGCAGTATTTT. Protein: CASSLGPAGATDTQYF.

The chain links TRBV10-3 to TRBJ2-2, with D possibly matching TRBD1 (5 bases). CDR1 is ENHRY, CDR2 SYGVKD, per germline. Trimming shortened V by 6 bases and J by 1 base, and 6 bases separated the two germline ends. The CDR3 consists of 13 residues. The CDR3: CAIRTENTGELFF. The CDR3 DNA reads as TGTGCCATCAGGACAGAGAACACCGGGGAGCTGTTTTTT.

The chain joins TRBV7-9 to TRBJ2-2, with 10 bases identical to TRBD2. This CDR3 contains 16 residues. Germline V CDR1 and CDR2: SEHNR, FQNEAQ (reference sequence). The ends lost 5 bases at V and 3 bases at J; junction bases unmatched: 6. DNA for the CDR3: TGTGCCAGCAGCCCCCGAACTAGCGGGGACACCGGGGAGCTGTTTTTT. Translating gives CASSPRTSGDTGELFF. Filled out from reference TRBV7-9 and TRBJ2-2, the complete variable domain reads DTGVSQNPRHKITKRGQNVTFRCDPISEHNRLYWYRQTLGQGPEFLTYFQNEAQLEKSRLLSDRFSAERPKGSFSTLEIQRTEQGDSAMYLCASSPRTSGDTGELFFGEGSRLTVL.

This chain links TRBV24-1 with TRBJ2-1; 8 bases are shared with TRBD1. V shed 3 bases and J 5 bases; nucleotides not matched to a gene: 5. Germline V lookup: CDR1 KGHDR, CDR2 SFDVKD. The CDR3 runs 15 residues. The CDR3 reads CATSDPTTGDNEQFF. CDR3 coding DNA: TGTGCCACCAGTGATCCAACGACAGGGGACAATGAGCAGTTCTTC.